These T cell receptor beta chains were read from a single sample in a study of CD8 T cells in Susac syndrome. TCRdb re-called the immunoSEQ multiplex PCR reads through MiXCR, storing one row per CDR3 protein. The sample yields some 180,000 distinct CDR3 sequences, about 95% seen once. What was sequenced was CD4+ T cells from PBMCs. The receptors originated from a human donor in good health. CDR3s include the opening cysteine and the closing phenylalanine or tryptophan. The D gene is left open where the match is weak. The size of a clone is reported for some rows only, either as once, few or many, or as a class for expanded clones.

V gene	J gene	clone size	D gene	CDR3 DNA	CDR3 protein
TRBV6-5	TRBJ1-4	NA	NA	TGTGCCAGCAGACGGAATGAAAAACTGTTTTTT	CASRRNEKLFF
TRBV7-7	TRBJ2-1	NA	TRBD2	TGTGCCAGCAGCCCCCGGACTAGCGGGGGGGAGAATGAGCAGTTCTTC	CASSPRTSGGENEQFF
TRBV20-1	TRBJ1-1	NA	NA	TGCAGTGCCTGGGGGGCAGGGGCCATGAACACTGAAGCTTTCTTT	CSAWGAGAMNTEAFF
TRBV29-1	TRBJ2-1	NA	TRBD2	TGCAGCGTTGGGGTAGCGGGAGGGTATGAGCAGTTCTTC	CSVGVAGGYEQFF
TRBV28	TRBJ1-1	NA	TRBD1	TGTGCCAGCAGTCTACAGGGGGCAGGGAACACTGAAGCTTTCTTT	CASSLQGAGNTEAFF
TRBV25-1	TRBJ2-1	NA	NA	TGTGCCAGCAGCTTCAGGGATCCTGAGCAGTTCTTC	CASSFRDPEQFF
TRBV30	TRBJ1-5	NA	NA	TGTGCCTGGAGTAAGGGGTCCGTACGGGGCAATCAGCCCCAGCATTTT	CAWSKGSVRGNQPQHF
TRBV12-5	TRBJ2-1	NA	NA	TGTGCTAGTGGTTTGGCGGACAATGAGCAGTTCTTC	CASGLADNEQFF
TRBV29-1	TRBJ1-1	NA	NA	TGCAGCGTTGGCACCCTCGGAGGTATTATGAACACTGAAGCTTTCTTT	CSVGTLGGIMNTEAFF
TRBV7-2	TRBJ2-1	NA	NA	TGTGCCAGCAGCTTAAAGGTTCACAATGAGCAGTTCTTC	CASSLKVHNEQFF
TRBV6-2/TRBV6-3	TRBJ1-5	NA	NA	TGTGCCAGCAGACCGCCCACTCGAAATAGCAATCAGCCCCAGCATTTT	CASRPPTRNSNQPQHF
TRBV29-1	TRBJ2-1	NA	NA	TGCAGCGTTGGACTGTTCAATGAGCAGTTCTTC	CSVGLFNEQFF
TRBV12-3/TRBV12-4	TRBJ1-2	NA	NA	TGTGCCAGCAGTTTATTTCAGTCACCTAACTATGGCTACACCTTC	CASSLFQSPNYGYTF
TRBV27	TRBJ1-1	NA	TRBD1	TGTGCCAGCCGAACGTTCACCGGGACAGGCGCCGTCGCTTTCTTT	CASRTFTGTGAVAFF
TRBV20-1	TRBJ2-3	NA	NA	TGCAGTGCTACGGGATCCCCCGGGAGAAGAGTGGATACGCAGTATTTT	CSATGSPGRRVDTQYF
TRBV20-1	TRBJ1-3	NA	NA	TGCAGTGCTAACAGGGTCTCTGGAAACACCATATATTTT	CSANRVSGNTIYF
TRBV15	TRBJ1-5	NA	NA	TGTGCCACCAGCAGAGAAGCCAGGGGCAATCAGCCCCAGCATTTT	CATSREARGNQPQHF
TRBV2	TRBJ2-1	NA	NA	TGTGCCAGCACCCCCGGCGGGGCCGACTCCTACAATGAGCAGTTCTTC	CASTPGGADSYNEQFF
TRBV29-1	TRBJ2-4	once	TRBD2	TGCAGCGCCAATCTAGCGGGAGAGGTGGACATTCAGTACTTC	CSANLAGEVDIQYF
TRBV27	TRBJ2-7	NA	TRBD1	TGTGCCAGCACCCTAAGGGGACAGGGGTACGAGCAGTACTTC	CASTLRGQGYEQYF
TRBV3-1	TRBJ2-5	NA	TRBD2	TGTGCCAGCAGCCCGGGACTAGCGGGAGGGCCTCAAGAGACCCAGTACTTC	CASSPGLAGGPQETQYF
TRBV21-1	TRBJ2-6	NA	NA	TGTGCCAGCAGCAAAGGGGAAAGGCCACGTCTCTCTGGGGCCAACGTCCTGACTTTC	CASSKGERPRLSGANVLTF
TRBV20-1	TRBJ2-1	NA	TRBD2	TGCAGTGCTAGAATAGCGGGAGGGCTCTACAATGAGCAGTTCTTC	CSARIAGGLYNEQFF
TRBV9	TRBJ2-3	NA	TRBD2	TGTGCCAGCAGCGTCGGACTAGCGGGAGATACGCAGTATTTT	CASSVGLAGDTQYF
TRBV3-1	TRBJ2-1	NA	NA	TGTGCCAGCAGCTTAACTTTACTCAGGGGAGATGTAGATGAGCAGTTCTTC	CASSLTLLRGDVDEQFF
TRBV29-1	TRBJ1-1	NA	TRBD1	TGCAGCGTTACCAGGGGGTTCCCCATGAACACTGAAGCTTTCTTT	CSVTRGFPMNTEAFF
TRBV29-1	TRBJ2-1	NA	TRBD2	TGCAGCGTTCATTCTAGCGGGAGGGCTGAGCAGTTCTTC	CSVHSSGRAEQFF
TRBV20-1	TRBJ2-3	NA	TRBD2	TGCAGTGTCTCTAAAGTCGCGGGAGACACAGATACGCAGTATTTT	CSVSKVAGDTDTQYF
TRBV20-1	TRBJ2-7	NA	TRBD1	TGCAGTGCTAGCAGGGTAGGGGGCCACGAGCAGTACTTC	CSASRVGGHEQYF
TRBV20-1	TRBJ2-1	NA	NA	TGCAGTGCTAGAGACACGGGAGTTGTTAATGAGCAGTTCTTC	CSARDTGVVNEQFF
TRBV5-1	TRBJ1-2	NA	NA	TGCGCCAGCAGCTTAATACCGGGGGACCAGTACTACACCTTC	CASSLIPGDQYYTF
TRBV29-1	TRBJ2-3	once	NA	TGCAGCGTTGATGGGCGCAACACAGATACGCAGTATTTT	CSVDGRNTDTQYF
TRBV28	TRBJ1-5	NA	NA	TGTGCCAGCATCTCGGGGAATCAGCCCCAGCATTTT	CASISGNQPQHF
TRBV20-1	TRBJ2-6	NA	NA	TGCAGTGCCCCGCTCCGAAACGGGGCCAACGTCCTGACTTTC	CSAPLRNGANVLTF
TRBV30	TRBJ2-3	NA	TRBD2	TGTGCCTGGAGGGGACTAGCGGTCACAGATACGCAGTATTTT	CAWRGLAVTDTQYF
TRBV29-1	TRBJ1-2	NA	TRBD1	TGCAGCGGGGGACAGGCGGACTATGGCTACACCTTC	CSGGQADYGYTF
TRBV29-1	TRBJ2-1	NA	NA	TGCAGCGCCGTAGAGCAGGGGAGGAATGGGCAGTTCTTC	CSAVEQGRNGQFF
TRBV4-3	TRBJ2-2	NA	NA	TGCGCCAGCAGCCTTACAACGGGTACCGGGGAGCTGTTTTTT	CASSLTTGTGELFF
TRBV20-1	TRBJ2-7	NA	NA	TGCAGTGCGAAAGACACTGGACAGTACTTC	CSAKDTGQYF
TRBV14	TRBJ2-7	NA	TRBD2	TGTGCCAGCAGCCGTAGCGGGAGGGCCCACGAGCAGTACTTC	CASSRSGRAHEQYF
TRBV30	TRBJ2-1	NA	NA	TGTGCCTGGAGTGTACGTCCAGCGAGTTCCTACAATGAGCAGTTCTTC	CAWSVRPASSYNEQFF